This TCR beta chain was profiled in a study of shared clonotypes between healthy human individuals. Genomic DNA per cell subset filled all wells of several immunoSEQ plates. Here immunoSEQ multiplex PCR was the method, and the copy in TCRdb shows in-frame clones only, minus some. Counted here are roughly 700,000 clones, roughly 87% occurring once; the ten biggest clones make up approximately 35%. This clone was observed a few times. What it binds is unknown. This CDR3 comprises 12 residues. Deletions cut 3 bases from V and 5 bases from J, with 5 bases between. Germline values: CDR1 SEHNR, CDR2 FQNEAQ (reference sequence). Study results and caveats: Around 5% was the fraction of naive CD4 clonotypes found shared across a few donors. Non-shared clonotypes had lower generation probabilities than clonotypes shared by all four sorted-subset donors.

The rearrangement links TRBV7-9 to TRBJ1-5, with D uncertain. The sample was memory CD8+ T cells from PBMCs. Noted subset: CD45RO+ cells pooled with CCR7-negative TemRA cells. This TCR was sampled from a man aged 18 to 29 in good health. Some clones in this sample may be carry-over from other donors' samples. The chain's CDR3 is CASSFGHQPQHF. CDR3 nucleotides: TGTGCCAGCAGCTTTGGCCATCAGCCCCAGCATTTT.